The source of this T cell receptor (beta chain) is a study of OX40 agonist ivuxolimab in advanced cancers. Study-level background: An agonistic human IgG2 monoclonal antibody against OX40 (CD134) was given.

Some clones are missing from TCRdb's copy, which holds only in-frame ones; the method was immunoSEQ multiplex PCR. This sample has more than 20,000 clones; around 85% occur once, and the top ten carry 26%. As concerns this clone: Its antigen is currently unknown.

Overall study results and limits: Blood T cells, both CD4+ and CD8+, expanded clonally by week 6 at 0.1 to 3.0 mg/kg. Among T cells, CD8+ cells averaged more expanded clones than CD4+ cells.

Per germline, CDR1 LGHNA and CDR2 YSLEER. This CDR3 has 12 amino acids. Trimming removed 1 base at V and 8 bases at J, with 8 bases between. J is TRBJ1-2 and V is TRBV4-3, with D perhaps matching TRBD1 (6 bases). The sequencing used CD4+ or CD8+ T cells sorted from blood, collected in a trial of the OX40 agonist ivuxolimab. The receptor was isolated from an adult with an advanced solid tumor such as melanoma, head and neck, liver or kidney cancer. The CDR3 coding sequence is TGCGCCAGCAGCCAAGTGGGGGCCGGCTACACCTTC. As protein: CASSQVGAGYTF.